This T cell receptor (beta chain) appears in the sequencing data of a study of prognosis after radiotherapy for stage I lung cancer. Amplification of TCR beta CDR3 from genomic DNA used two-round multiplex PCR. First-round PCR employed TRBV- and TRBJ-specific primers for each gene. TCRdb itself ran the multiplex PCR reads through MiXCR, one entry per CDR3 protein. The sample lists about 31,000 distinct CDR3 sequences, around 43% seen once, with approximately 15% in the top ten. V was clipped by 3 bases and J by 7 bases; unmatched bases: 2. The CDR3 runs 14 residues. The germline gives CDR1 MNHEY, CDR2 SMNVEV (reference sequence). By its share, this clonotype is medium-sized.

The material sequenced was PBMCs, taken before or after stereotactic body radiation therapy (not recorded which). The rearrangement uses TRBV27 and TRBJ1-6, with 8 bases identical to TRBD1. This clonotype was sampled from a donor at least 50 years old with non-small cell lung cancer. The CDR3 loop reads CASSFPGGNSPLHF. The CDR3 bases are TGTGCCAGCAGTTTTCCAGGGGGCAATTCACCCCTCCACTTT.